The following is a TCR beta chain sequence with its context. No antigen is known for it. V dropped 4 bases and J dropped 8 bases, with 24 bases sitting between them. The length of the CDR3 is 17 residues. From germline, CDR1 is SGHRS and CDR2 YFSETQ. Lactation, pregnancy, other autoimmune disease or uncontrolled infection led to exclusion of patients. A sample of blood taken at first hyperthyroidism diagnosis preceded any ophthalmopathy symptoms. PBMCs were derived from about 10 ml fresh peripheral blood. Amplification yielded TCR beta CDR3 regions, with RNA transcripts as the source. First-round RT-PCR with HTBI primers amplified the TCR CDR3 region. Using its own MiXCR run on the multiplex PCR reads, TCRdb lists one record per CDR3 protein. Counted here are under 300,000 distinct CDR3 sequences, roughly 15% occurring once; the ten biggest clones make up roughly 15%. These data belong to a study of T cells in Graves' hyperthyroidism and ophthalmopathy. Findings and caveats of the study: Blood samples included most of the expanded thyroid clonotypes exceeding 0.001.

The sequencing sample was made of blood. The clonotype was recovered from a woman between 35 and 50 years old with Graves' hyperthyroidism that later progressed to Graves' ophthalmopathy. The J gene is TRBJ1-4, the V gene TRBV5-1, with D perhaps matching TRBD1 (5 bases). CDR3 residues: CASSPGSWRDGDEKLFF. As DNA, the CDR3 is TGCGCCAGCAGCCCAGGATCCTGGCGGGACGGAGACGAAAAACTGTTTTTT.